The clone carrying this T cell receptor (beta chain) was picked up a small number of times. Described treatment: oral pan-JAK inhibitor, 5-10 mg twice daily. The data originate from a study of CD8+ T cells in alopecia areata. Following extraction, RNA underwent reverse transcription to cDNA, which served as the sequencing template. Sequencing was performed with immunoSEQ multiplex PCR; in TCRdb, only in-frame clones are kept and a portion is missing. Of about 180,000 clones in the sample, 51% were seen once. The CDR3 is made up of 12 amino acids. Deletions cut 2 bases from V and 4 bases from J, with 5 bases between. CDR1 and CDR2 from the germline V gene are ENHRY and SYGVKD.

The sequence came from a human donor with alopecia areata. The chain joins TRBV10-3 to TRBJ1-2; D is unresolved. Sequencing used CD8+ T cells sorted from blood, obtained at week 52, from a patient treated with tofacitinib. The CDR3 loop reads CAISEGFYGYTF. DNA of the CDR3: TGTGCCATCAGTGAGGGGTTCTATGGCTACACCTTC.